A single count supports the clone carrying this TCR beta chain. CDR1 SGHDT and CDR2 YYEEEE come from the germline V gene. This CDR3 comprises 13 residues. V gave up 1 base and J gave up 5 bases, with 9 bases separating them. This sample is part of a study of blood T cell repertoires in COVID-19. About the research overall: COVID-19 samples from acute and convalescent phases originated in the United States, Italy and Spain. From T cells, B-cell-depleted T cells, or PBMCs came the material, which was cDNA or gDNA.

Sequencing was performed with immunoSEQ multiplex PCR; in TCRdb, only in-frame clones are kept and a portion is missing. The sample has some 45,000 clones, approximately 95% seen once; the top ten hold over 0.95%. Specimen: peripheral blood. This clonotype originated in a man between 60 and 70 years old with COVID-19, enrolled during active disease. The chain combines TRBV5-6 with TRBJ1-2; no clear D gene. CDR3 loop: CASSLNSRYGYTF. The CDR3 DNA is TGTGCCAGCAGCTTGAACAGTCGGTATGGCTACACCTTC. Together with reference TRBV5-6 and TRBJ1-2, the CDR3 gives the full variable domain: DAGVTQSPTHLIKTRGQQVTLRCSPKSGHDTVSWYQQALGQGPQFIFQYYEEEERQRGNFPDRFSGHQFPNYSSELNVNALLLGDSALYLCASSLNSRYGYTFGSGTRLTVV.